This note documents a single T cell receptor beta chain sequence. Its antigen is currently unknown. These data are taken from a study of OX40 agonist ivuxolimab in advanced cancers. About the research overall: Patients treated during dose escalation were battling hepatocellular carcinoma, melanoma, renal cell or head and neck cancer.

General study findings and limits: The CD4+ and CD8+ T cells in the blood had expanded clonally by week 6 at 0.1 to 3.0 mg/kg.

A history of autoimmune disease or systemic immunosuppression excluded patients. The CDR3 contains 15 residues. Germline V gene sequence: CDR1 SGHNT, CDR2 YYREEE (reference sequence). Unmatched junction bases numbered 8, after V lost 5 bases and J lost 2 bases. Clones were read by immunoSEQ multiplex PCR, and TCRdb kept only the in-frame ones, dropping some. The sample records fewer than 85,000 clones, under 95% being singletons. The sequences come from CD4+ or CD8+ T cells sorted from blood, collected in a trial of the OX40 agonist ivuxolimab. V gene TRBV5-4 combines with J gene TRBJ2-3; TRBD1 aligns across 7 bases. The sequence was obtained from an adult with an advanced solid tumor such as melanoma, head and neck, liver or kidney cancer. CDR3 sequence reads: CASRAAGTVTDTQYF. In nucleotides, the CDR3 is TGTGCCAGCAGAGCCGCCGGGACAGTCACAGATACGCAGTATTTT.